This T cell receptor beta chain is from a study of shared clonotypes between healthy human individuals (dated by TCRdb to between 2020 and 2021). Concerning the study at large: The cohort comprised a couple of women and a few men aged 18 to 49 years. For each donor, CD4 naive and CD4 memory were each given three plates, CD8 naive was given two plates, and CD8 memory was given one plate. The study deeply sequenced blood TCR repertoires of five healthy adults to estimate repertoire size and the extent of clonotype sharing between individuals. To increase sequencing depth and limit assay-specific biases, TCR repertoire library preparation and sequencing were carried out by different laboratories using diverse techniques. Leukapheresis yielded between about 0.8 and 9.5 billion PBMCs per donor.

Spanning cysteine to phenylalanine, the CDR3 consists of 14 amino acids. Only the CDR3 portion is preserved as DNA: 42 bases, with reading frame beginning at the first base. Germline trimming amounts to 7 bases on V and 6 bases on J, with 11 as the count of junction bases outside the gene matches. As encoded in the germline V gene (reference sequence), CDR1 is MNHNY while CDR2 is SVGAGI. Using the deep immunoSEQ assay, multiplex PCR amplified TCR CDR3 regions from genomic DNA. Extracted genomic DNA from each cell subset was distributed evenly across all wells of several immunoSEQ 96-well plates, and each plate was treated as a replicate. Each replicate PCR for sorted subsets received around 0.2 ug genomic DNA, equal to 30,000 or so T cell genomes. The purified libraries were quantified using a Qubit 3.0 fluorometer, sized with a Bioanalyzer 2100, and then quantified again using the KAPA Library Quantification kit. Every immunoSEQ 96-well plate was sequenced on a dedicated single-read 150-cycle Illumina NextSeq 550 flow cell. The study's own analysis went as follows. Because only junctional sequences without quality scores were contained in the immunoSEQ output, filtering matching that applied to full-length reads could not be performed. Sequences were annotated with PyIR, a Python wrapper for IgBLAST v1.9, using IMGT germline references to assign V/J genes and CDR3. Reads were filtered out if the reads had weak V/J assignments (E-value above 1e-6), no CDR3, stop codons, out-of-frame junctions, or ambiguous translated residues. V3J clonotypes were defined as sequences sharing the same inferred V gene, J gene, and CDR3 amino acid sequence. Percentage overlap between repertoires was computed as shared unique clonotypes divided by the size of the smaller repertoire. Repertoire richness was assessed with RTK rarefaction, the Chao1 estimator, and Recon v2.1 estimates of unobserved clonotypes. Generation probabilities were computed with OLGA for all TCRbeta clonotypes obtained by the gDNA method from a few donors. Drawn from immuneACCESS, this table holds only the in-frame rearrangements with V and J called that TCRdb kept. Clones are partly lost; checked studies trace under half to an unresolved V gene and leave the rest unexplained. The V and J calls and clone size come from that table; D and trimming were worked out from the DNA. Counted in this sample were about 1.5 million clones; around 98% of them appeared once. The biggest ten clones account for about 0.45% of the sample.

Broader findings and caveats from the paper: Naive subsets generally had larger estimated clonotype richness than memory subsets did. Only blood was sampled, and tissue TCR repertoires likely differ from those in blood. Compared with non-shared clonotypes, the clonotypes found in all four sorted-subset donors had higher generation probabilities. Incomplete sequencing was indicated by rarefaction of sorted-subset datasets, despite the large sequencing depth. Across four donors, approximately 5% of naive CD4, roughly 3.5% of naive CD8, roughly 2.2% of memory CD4, and about 0.44% of memory CD8 clonotypes were shared. Pairwise subsampling indicated that sequencing depth was expected to affect the degree of clonotype sharing among donors. Because the study included only a small number of donors, the genetic and exposure-history diversity represented was limited.

Points on this clone: Its antigen has not been determined. Within one base of it there is no much larger clone, and no base qualities were kept.

Healthy HIV-negative adults with no recently reported acute infections or vaccinations were included as donors. Every donor was a Caucasian adult living in Nashville, Tennessee, USA. CD4+ T cells were enriched by magnetic negative selection; naive cells were then positively selected on CD45RA, and the negative fraction formed the memory subset. Blood was obtained by leukapheresis, after which PBMCs were separated by Ficoll-Histopaque density gradient centrifugation and cryopreserved in liquid nitrogen vapor phase. Purity and quantity of every magnetically sorted T cell population were checked by analytical flow cytometry. Genomic DNA was isolated from every sorted fraction and measured by UV absorbance on a Nanodrop 2000c.

Recombination connected TRBV6-6 to TRBJ1-1; TRBD1 agrees with 7 junctional bases. Material: naive CD4+ T cells sorted from blood. In the paper's terms, the cell subset or site label means: CD45RA+ positively selected. The receptor was derived from a man under 40 in good health. The CDR3 protein sequence reads: CASTRTGENSEAFF. The nucleotide sequence is TGTGCCAGCACCCGGACAGGTGAAAACTCTGAAGCTTTCTTT.